These T cell receptor beta chains were read from a single sample in a study of CD4 T cells in relation to SARS-CoV-2 and coronaviruses. Generated by immunoSEQ multiplex PCR, the TCRdb table keeps only in-frame clones and is missing some. The data contain tens of thousands of clones, approximately 94% of them singletons. Sample: naive CD4+ T cells from PBMCs. Receptors were obtained from a human donor in good health. CDR3s include the opening cysteine and the closing phenylalanine or tryptophan. A D gene is named only where the DNA matches it firmly. Only part of the rows carry a size: once, few, many, or a class if the clone is expanded.

TRBJ1-1,TRBV28,NA,NA,CASSLPQGNTEAFF,TGTGCCAGCAGTTTACCCCAGGGGAACACTGAAGCTTTCTTT
TRBJ1-2,TRBV6-6,TRBD1,NA,CASSYRATGGYGYTF,TGTGCCAGCAGTTACAGGGCGACAGGGGGCTACGGCTACACCTTC
TRBJ2-7,TRBV27,NA,NA,CASRPEWGAYEQYF,TGTGCCAGCCGCCCCGAATGGGGGGCATACGAGCAGTACTTC
TRBJ1-3,TRBV6-5,TRBD1,NA,CASKQGATGNTIYF,TGTGCCAGCAAACAGGGGGCCACTGGAAACACCATATATTTT
TRBJ2-7,TRBV10-1,TRBD1,NA,CASSEGTVGTYEQYF,TGCGCCAGCAGTGAGGGGACAGTGGGAACCTACGAGCAGTACTTC
TRBJ2-7,TRBV24-1,TRBD1,NA,CATSENRGQGYEQYF,TGTGCCACCAGTGAAAATAGAGGACAGGGCTACGAGCAGTACTTC
TRBJ2-5,TRBV7-7,TRBD2,NA,CASSLDYLAGGAQYF,TGTGCCAGCAGCTTAGATTACCTAGCGGGAGGAGCCCAGTACTTC
TRBJ2-1,TRBV10-3,TRBD2,NA,CATERELSSYNEQFF,TGTGCCACCGAGCGGGAGCTGAGCTCCTACAATGAGCAGTTCTTC
TRBJ1-2,TRBV27,TRBD1,NA,CASSRRQGLDGYTF,TGTGCCAGCAGTCGGAGACAGGGGTTGGATGGCTACACCTTC
TRBJ2-7,TRBV5-1,TRBD2,NA,CASSKTSSGPNYEQYF,TGCGCCAGCAGCAAAACCTCTAGCGGGCCTAACTACGAGCAGTACTTC
TRBJ2-5,TRBV25-1,TRBD1,NA,CASSPGRGLWETQYF,TGTGCCAGCAGTCCCGGTAGGGGGCTATGGGAGACCCAGTACTTC
TRBJ2-1,TRBV18,NA,once,CASSPWESNVHEQFF,TGTGCCAGCTCACCTTGGGAGTCTAATGTCCATGAGCAGTTCTTC
TRBJ2-2,TRBV4-2,TRBD2,NA,CASSQEVGLAGAGELFF,TGTGCCAGCAGCCAAGAGGTTGGACTAGCGGGAGCCGGGGAGCTGTTTTTT
TRBJ2-5,TRBV6-4,NA,NA,CASSEGVAGETQYF,TGTGCCAGCAGTGAGGGGGTTGCGGGTGAGACCCAGTACTTC
TRBJ1-5,TRBV7-9,NA,NA,CASSLRGSDQPQHF,TGTGCCAGCAGCCTCCGGGGGTCTGATCAGCCCCAGCATTTT
TRBJ2-7,TRBV7-8,NA,NA,CASSLVAAAYEQYF,TGTGCCAGCAGCTTAGTCGCCGCAGCCTACGAGCAGTACTTC
TRBJ2-7,TRBV27,TRBD1,NA,CASSPADRGGHYEQYF,TGTGCCAGCAGTCCCGCCGACAGGGGGGGACACTACGAGCAGTACTTC
TRBJ2-5,TRBV24-1,NA,NA,CATSDLGGGQETQYF,TGTGCCACCAGTGATTTGGGAGGGGGCCAAGAGACCCAGTACTTC
TRBJ2-6,TRBV7-2,NA,NA,CASSLGGAKVGANVLTF,TGTGCCAGCAGCTTAGGAGGGGCCAAAGTTGGGGCCAACGTCCTGACTTTC
TRBJ2-4,TRBV6-5,TRBD1,NA,CASRTTGDQGIF,TGTGCCAGCAGGACCACAGGGGATCAGGGTATCTTC
TRBJ2-1,TRBV7-9,TRBD2,NA,CASSQLAGTGNEQFF,TGTGCCAGCAGCCAACTAGCGGGAACGGGAAATGAGCAGTTCTTC
TRBJ2-7,TRBV19,TRBD1,NA,CASSTGQGSYEQYF,TGTGCCAGTAGTACCGGACAGGGCTCCTACGAGCAGTACTTC
TRBJ1-2,TRBV6-5,TRBD1,NA,CASRGTGEGGYTF,TGTGCCAGCAGAGGGACAGGGGAGGGGGGCTACACCTTC
TRBJ1-5,TRBV18,TRBD1,NA,CASSPQLGTGGLDQPQHF,TGTGCCAGCTCACCACAGCTCGGGACAGGGGGCTTGGATCAGCCCCAGCATTTT
TRBJ2-7,TRBV19,NA,once,CASSHQVRPYEQYF,TGTGCCAGTAGTCACCAGGTTCGGCCCTACGAGCAGTACTTC
TRBJ2-1,TRBV3-1/TRBV3-2,NA,NA,CASSLRNEQFF,TGTGCCAGCAGCCTCCGGAATGAGCAGTTCTTC
TRBJ2-2,TRBV19,TRBD2,NA,CASRKQQGLARTGELFF,TGTGCCAGTAGAAAACAACAGGGACTAGCGAGGACCGGGGAGCTGTTTTTT
TRBJ1-1,TRBV19,NA,NA,CASSHLKGTGTEAFF,TGTGCCAGTAGTCACCTAAAAGGTACAGGGACTGAAGCTTTCTTT
TRBJ2-2,TRBV2,TRBD2,NA,CASSEESGLAFTGELFF,TGTGCCAGCAGTGAGGAATCAGGACTAGCCTTCACCGGGGAGCTGTTTTTT
TRBJ2-5,TRBV9,NA,once,CASSASGGGQHHQETQYF,TGTGCCAGCAGCGCCTCGGGGGGCGGGCAGCACCACCAAGAGACCCAGTACTTC
TRBJ2-5,TRBV2,NA,NA,CASSEQGFPGETQYF,TGTGCCAGCAGTGAGCAAGGCTTTCCGGGGGAGACCCAGTACTTC
TRBJ2-4,TRBV25-1,NA,NA,CASSDLVSPGAKNIQYF,TGTGCCAGCAGTGATCTTGTCTCCCCAGGGGCCAAAAACATTCAGTACTTC
TRBJ1-1,TRBV3-1/TRBV3-2,NA,NA,CASSQAAGRGMRTEAFF,TGTGCCAGCAGCCAAGCGGCGGGGCGAGGAATGAGGACTGAAGCTTTCTTT
TRBJ1-4,TRBV2,NA,few,CASSGHEKLFF,TGTGCCAGCAGCGGTCATGAAAAACTGTTTTTT
TRBJ1-4,TRBV6-1,NA,NA,CASSEGGGLREKLFF,TGTGCCAGCAGTGAAGGGGGGGGTCTAAGGGAAAAACTGTTTTTT
TRBJ2-2,TRBV7-2,NA,NA,CASSPRAHLNTGELFF,TGTGCCAGCAGCCCTAGGGCGCACTTGAACACCGGGGAGCTGTTTTTT
TRBJ1-1,TRBV18,TRBD1,NA,CASSPQEGANTEAFF,TGTGCCAGCTCACCTCAGGAGGGGGCGAACACTGAAGCTTTCTTT
TRBJ1-2,TRBV5-5,TRBD1,NA,CASSQDRGYGYTF,TGTGCCAGCAGCCAGGACAGGGGCTATGGCTACACCTTC
TRBJ2-7,TRBV10-1,TRBD1,NA,CASSDSGTGGYEQYF,TGCGCCAGCAGTGACTCCGGGACAGGGGGCTACGAGCAGTACTTC
TRBJ1-2,TRBV11-2,NA,NA,CASSLAGGGNYGYTF,TGTGCCAGCAGCTTAGCGGGTGGGGGTAACTATGGCTACACCTTC
TRBJ2-3,TRBV19,TRBD2,NA,CASMGKILAGTDTQYF,TGTGCCAGTATGGGGAAGATACTAGCGGGCACAGATACGCAGTATTTT
TRBJ2-1,TRBV21-1,NA,NA,CASSRAGGSYNEQFF,TGTGCCAGCAGCAGGGCAGGGGGCTCCTACAATGAGCAGTTCTTC
TRBJ2-7,TRBV19,TRBD2,NA,CASSTGLKAGDQTYEQYF,TGTGCCAGTAGTACGGGACTCAAGGCGGGAGATCAAACCTACGAGCAGTACTTC
TRBJ2-3,TRBV9,TRBD2,NA,CASSGDPGGTQYF,TGTGCCAGCAGCGGCGATCCGGGGGGTACGCAGTATTTT
TRBJ2-1,TRBV28,TRBD2,NA,CASSVMGLASNEQFF,TGTGCCAGCAGCGTTATGGGACTAGCGAGCAATGAGCAGTTCTTC
TRBJ1-1,TRBV4-2,TRBD1,once,CASSQGRDRGLYGTEAFF,TGTGCCAGCAGCCAGGGCAGGGACAGGGGGCTTTATGGCACTGAAGCTTTCTTT
TRBJ2-7,TRBV6-5,TRBD1,NA,CASSYDHRGTNEQYF,TGTGCCAGCAGTTACGATCACAGGGGGACGAACGAGCAGTACTTC
TRBJ1-3,TRBV25-1,NA,NA,CASSALWDNSGNTIYF,TGTGCCAGCAGTGCACTGTGGGACAACTCTGGAAACACCATATATTTT
TRBJ1-3,TRBV27,NA,few,CASSTGNAGNTIYF,TGTGCCAGTAGCACCGGGAACGCTGGAAACACCATATATTTT
TRBJ1-5,TRBV30,TRBD1,NA,CAWSEQGYNQPQHF,TGTGCCTGGAGCGAACAGGGGTACAATCAGCCCCAGCATTTT
TRBJ2-3,TRBV6-5,TRBD1,once,CASRSGTGVDTQYF,TGTGCCAGCAGATCCGGGACAGGGGTGGATACGCAGTATTTT